One and the same sample provided the 23 T cell receptor beta chains below, sequenced in a study of technical replicates of blood from several donors. The table came from immunoSEQ multiplex PCR; TCRdb's copy has only in-frame clones and leaves some out. The table lists tens of thousands of clones, 95% to 98% of them singletons. Sample: T cells isolated from PBMCs. Source of these receptors: a human donor in good health.

V and J are TRBV2 and TRBJ1-4, with 7 bases aligning to TRBD1. The V and J ends lost 3 bases and 5 bases, in that order; junction bases with no gene match: 6. Looked up from germline, CDR1 is SNHLY and CDR2 is FYNNEI. This CDR3 has 15 residues. The CDR3 loop reads CASSEKTGSNEKLFF. In nucleotides, the CDR3 is TGTGCCAGCAGTGAGAAGACAGGGTCGAATGAAAAACTGTTTTTT.

V is TRBV28 and J is TRBJ2-7, with D tentatively TRBD1 (6 bases). CDR3 size: 14 residues. The V end lost 3 bases, the J end lost 0 bases, and 9 bases lay between the germline ends. Germline V lookup: CDR1 MDHEN, CDR2 SYDVKM. The CDR3 nucleotides read TGTGCCAGCAGTTTCGGACAGTACTCCTACGAGCAGTACTTC. As protein: CASSFGQYSYEQYF.

This chain joins TRBV9 and TRBJ2-7; tentative D call: TRBD2 (5 bases). This CDR3 region has 14 residues. Trimming cost V 0 bases and J 2 bases, with 9 bases left between them. From germline, CDR1 is SGDLS and CDR2 YYNGEE. The DNA for the CDR3 is TGTGCCAGCAGCGTAGGAGGGCCAACCTACGAGCAGTACTTC. It translates to CASSVGGPTYEQYF.

The rearrangement uses TRBV28 and TRBJ2-4; 8 bases are shared with TRBD1. Germline V CDR1 and CDR2: MDHEN, SYDVKM. The CDR3 has 13 residues. J was trimmed by 3 bases and V by 8 bases; bases with no gene match: 3. CDR3 residues: CASQDRGKNIQYF. CDR3 in DNA: TGTGCCAGCCAAGACAGGGGCAAAAACATTCAGTACTTC.

The DNA of the CDR3 is TGTGCCAGCAGCTTAGTTACCAGGGCTGGGGCCAACGTCCTGACTTTC. It encodes CASSLVTRAGANVLTF. This chain joins TRBV7-9 and TRBJ2-6, with D possibly TRBD1 on 5 matching bases. Germline CDR1 and CDR2: SEHNR and FQNEAQ (reference sequence). Trimming removed 1 base from V and 2 bases from J, with 9 bases in between. This CDR3 has 16 residues.

CDR3 nucleotides: TGTGCCAGCAGCTTAGATTACATTCAAGAGACCCAGTACTTC. It is translated as CASSLDYIQETQYF. The chain employs TRBV7-7 and TRBJ2-5; D is undetermined. The CDR3 consists of 14 residues. Germline V gives CDR1 SSHAT, CDR2 FNYEAQ (reference sequence). Between the trimmed V and J ends, which lost 1 base and 2 bases, there was a span of 8 bases.

This clone was recorded once. The rearrangement joins TRBV9 to TRBJ2-7, with 8 bases matching TRBD1. The CDR3 runs to 14 residues. Germline CDR1 reads SGDLS; CDR2 reads YYNGEE. With 4 bases clipped from V and 6 bases from J, the junction kept 9 bases outside the gene matches. For the CDR3, the DNA is TGTGCCAGCAGCCCGACAGGGGCCTGGGGCGAGCAGTACTTC. Amino acids: CASSPTGAWGEQYF. Looking up the rest from reference TRBV9 and TRBJ2-7 gives the full variable domain: DSGVTQTPKHLITATGQRVTLRCSPRSGDLSVYWYQQSLDQGLQFLIQYYNGEERAKGNILERFSAQQFPDLHSELNLSSLELGDSALYFCASSPTGAWGEQYFGPGTRLTVT.

This chain uses TRBV5-1 with TRBJ2-2, with a weak D call TRBD1 (5 bases). The CDR3 covers 15 residues. Trimming left V 3 bases short and J 7 bases short, with 16 bases between. Per germline, CDR1 SGHRS and CDR2 YFSETQ. CDR3 in DNA: TGCGCCAGCAGCTACAGACAGCCTACGGACGGGGAGCTGTTTTTT. Translation: CASSYRQPTDGELFF.

The rearrangement joins TRBV19 to TRBJ2-7, with D possibly TRBD1 on 6 matching bases. Germline V gives CDR1 LNHDA, CDR2 SQIVND (reference sequence). The V end lost 10 bases, the J end lost 2 bases, and 15 bases lay between the germline ends. The CDR3 totals 13 residues. The CDR3 protein is CATKDSLAYEQYF. CDR3 coding DNA: TGTGCCACCAAGGACAGCCTAGCCTACGAGCAGTACTTC.

The gene calls are TRBV12-5 and TRBJ1-5; no firm D call. The germline V gene encodes CDR1 LGHNT and CDR2 FRNRAP. The CDR3 is 12 residues long. V gave up 0 bases and J gave up 9 bases, with 6 bases separating them. This CDR3 is CASGLVPGPQHF. The CDR3 bases are TGTGCTAGTGGTTTGGTCCCCGGGCCCCAGCATTTT.

The chain combines TRBV7-2 with TRBJ2-7; 7 bases fit TRBD2. V trimming: 7 bases; J trimming: 0 bases; junction bases outside the gene matches: 9. Germline V lookup: CDR1 SGHTA, CDR2 FQGNSA. This CDR3 spans 15 amino acids. The CDR3 sequence: CASTKPGGSSYEQYF. Here the CDR3 DNA reads TGTGCCAGCACCAAACCCGGCGGGAGCTCCTACGAGCAGTACTTC.

This chain connects TRBV6-5 to TRBJ2-1; TRBD2 matches 7 bases. Germline trimming cut 5 bases from V and 4 bases from J; bases unmatched to any gene: 8. Germline V lookup: CDR1 MNHEY, CDR2 SVGAGI. The CDR3 extends over 15 amino acids. CDR3 coding DNA: TGTGCCAGCAGTACTACTAGCGCGAAATACAATGAGCAGTTCTTC. Residues: CASSTTSAKYNEQFF.

This chain uses TRBV19 with TRBJ2-7; 12 nucleotides agree with TRBD2. Germline V lookup: CDR1 LNHDA, CDR2 SQIVND (reference sequence). Unmatched junction bases numbered 12, after V lost 3 bases and J lost 3 bases. The CDR3 contains 18 residues. Here the CDR3 reads CASSIADRSSGRVYEQYF. The CDR3 nucleotides are TGTGCCAGTAGTATTGCAGACAGATCTAGCGGGAGGGTCTACGAGCAGTACTTC.

The chain recombines TRBV4-1 with TRBJ1-5; no reliable D call. Germline CDR1 MGHRA, CDR2 YSYEKL. The ends were cut back, 4 bases at V and 4 bases at J, with 14 bases in the middle. CDR3 length: 15 amino acids. Here the CDR3 DNA reads TGCGCCAGCAGCCCCTACGCCACCCTAAATCAGCCCCAGCATTTT. It codes for CASSPYATLNQPQHF.

The CDR3: CASSISQGGGYTF. The CDR3, as DNA: TGTGCCAGTAGTATTTCCCAGGGTGGTGGCTACACCTTC. The V gene is TRBV19, the J gene TRBJ1-2, with D perhaps TRBD1 (5 bases). Germline V lookup: CDR1 LNHDA, CDR2 SQIVND (reference sequence). The CDR3 is 13 residues long. V was pared by 3 bases and J by 7 bases, with 12 bases between.

The chain carries TRBV6-6 and TRBJ2-2; maybe TRBD2 (5 bases). Germline CDR1 MNHNY, CDR2 SVGAGI (reference sequence). V lost 0 bases and J lost 8, with 16 bases in between. The CDR3 is 16 residues long. The CDR3 loop is CASSYSNGRRRGELFF. The CDR3 DNA sequence: TGTGCCAGCAGTTACTCTAATGGACGGAGGAGAGGGGAGCTGTTTTTT.

V gene TRBV28 combines with J gene TRBJ2-2, with D possibly matching TRBD2 (6 bases). CDR1 and CDR2 (germline): MDHEN, SYDVKM. CDR3 length: 14 amino acids. The ends were cut back, 5 bases at V and 2 bases at J, with 9 bases in the middle. The CDR3 region has the DNA TGTGCCAGCAGTCCGGACTATAACACCGGGGAGCTGTTTTTT. Its translation: CASSPDYNTGELFF.

The chain uses TRBV4-1 and TRBJ2-7; D is undetermined. CDR1 and CDR2 (germline): MGHRA, YSYEKL. The V end lost 0 bases, the J end lost 7 bases, and 10 bases lay between the germline ends. The CDR3 loop spans 13 amino acids. CDR3 region: CASSQDNSGEQYF. Here the CDR3 DNA reads TGCGCCAGCAGCCAAGATAACTCTGGTGAGCAGTACTTC.

The count of this clone is one. The V gene is TRBV30, the J gene TRBJ2-1; 14 positions match TRBD2. V trimming: 3 bases; J trimming: 0 bases; junction bases outside the gene matches: 1. The CDR3 runs to 16 residues. In germline, CDR1 is GTSNPN, CDR2 SVGIG (reference sequence). The CDR3 DNA follows: TGTGCCTGGAGGGGGACTAGCGGGAGCTCCTACAATGAGCAGTTCTTC. Translated: CAWRGTSGSSYNEQFF.

Only one count was recorded for this clone. The chain carries TRBV19 and TRBJ2-6; D gene uncertain. V was clipped by 10 bases and J by 0 bases, with 7 bases between them. Germline values: CDR1 LNHDA, CDR2 SQIVND (reference sequence). The CDR3 is 13 amino acids. The CDR3 DNA reads TGTGCCACCACTTTCTCTGGGGCCAACGTCCTGACTTTC. Protein: CATTFSGANVLTF. Full variable domain (missing parts from reference TRBV19 and TRBJ2-6): DGGITQSPKYLFRKEGQNVTLSCEQNLNHDAMYWYRQDPGQGLRLIYYSQIVNDFQKGDIAEGYSVSREKKESFPLTVTSAQKNPTAFYLCATTFSGANVLTFGAGSRLTVL.

J is TRBJ2-7 and V is TRBV7-9; TRBD1 aligns across 7 bases. Per germline, CDR1 SEHNR and CDR2 FQNEAQ (reference sequence). This CDR3 has 13 amino acids. V was clipped by 10 bases and J by 2 bases; unmatched bases: 8. The CDR3 DNA sequence: TGTGCCACCGGGACAGACGCCACCTACGAGCAGTACTTC. Its protein is CATGTDATYEQYF.

The chain couples TRBV7-9 to TRBJ2-1; 7 nucleotides align to TRBD2. The CDR3 has 15 amino acids. Looked up from germline, CDR1 is SEHNR and CDR2 is FQNEAQ (reference sequence). With 3 bases clipped from V and 5 bases from J, the junction kept 7 bases outside the gene matches. In DNA form, the CDR3 reads TGTGCCAGCAGCTTGTCTCAGGGACTAAACAATGAGCAGTTCTTC. It encodes CASSLSQGLNNEQFF.

This chain joins TRBV6-5 and TRBJ1-1; tentative D call: TRBD1 (6 bases). The germline gives CDR1 MNHEY, CDR2 SVGAGI. The CDR3 is 14 residues long. V lost 8 bases and J lost 4, with 17 bases in between. The CDR3 loop is CASFSHREGTEAFF. CDR3 in DNA: TGTGCCAGCTTCTCGCACAGGGAAGGCACTGAAGCTTTCTTT.